Shown below are 21 T cell receptor beta chains from a single sample sequenced in a study of cytomegalovirus exposure and HLA in healthy donors. The PCR was carried out with 60 Vbeta primers and 13 Jbeta primers. Some clones are missing from TCRdb's copy, which holds only in-frame ones; the method was immunoSEQ multiplex PCR. The repertoire consists of 130,000 to 150,000 clones, with roughly 80% occurring once and the leading ten covering 10% to 15%. Sample: PBMCs. The receptor set was obtained from a middle-aged man in good health and CMV-seropositive.

V gene TRBV11-2 combines with J gene TRBJ2-7; 7 nucleotides agree with TRBD1. Germline V gene lookup returns CDR1 SGHAT and CDR2 FQNNGV. CDR3 length: 16 residues. J lost 3 bases, V lost 3 bases, and 11 bases had no gene match. In nucleotides, the CDR3 is TGTGCCAGCAGCTTCGACAGGGCGCCCCAAGTCTACGAGCAGTACTTC. The encoded protein is CASSFDRAPQVYEQYF.

This clone was found a few times. The V gene is TRBV4-1, the J gene TRBJ2-5, with TRBD2 matching over 7 bases. The J segment lost 2 bases and the V segment lost 4 bases, leaving 13 bases of the junction unmatched. This CDR3 spans 17 amino acids. Germline values: CDR1 MGHRA, CDR2 YSYEKL. CDR3 sequence: CASSPSGAGAVQETQYF. CDR3 nucleotide sequence: TGCGCCAGCAGCCCTTCCGGGGCGGGAGCGGTACAAGAGACCCAGTACTTC.

The chain recombines TRBV19 with TRBJ2-7; 9 positions agree with TRBD1. Germline loops: CDR1 LNHDA, CDR2 SQIVND (reference sequence). The CDR3 extends over 14 amino acids. Trimming at V came to 5 bases and at J to 2 bases, leaving 4 bases not matched to a gene. The CDR3 is CASSSRDRAYEQYF. The CDR3, as DNA: TGTGCCAGTAGTTCCCGGGACAGGGCCTACGAGCAGTACTTC. Complete variable domain (other parts from reference TRBV19 and TRBJ2-7): DGGITQSPKYLFRKEGQNVTLSCEQNLNHDAMYWYRQDPGQGLRLIYYSQIVNDFQKGDIAEGYSVSREKKESFPLTVTSAQKNPTAFYLCASSSRDRAYEQYFGPGTRLTVT.

This clone was observed a single time. V is TRBV28 and J is TRBJ2-5, with 7 bases matching TRBD1. The J call is in doubt because the DNA end fits TRBJ2-7 better. The CDR3 is 14 amino acids. Germline V CDR1 and CDR2: MDHEN, SYDVKM. CDR3: CASSFTGASYEQYF. CDR3 nucleotides: TGTGCCAGCAGTTTCACAGGGGCGTCCTACGAGCAGTACTTC.

The V gene is TRBV5-4, the J gene TRBJ2-7, with 8 bases lining up with TRBD2. V shed 1 base and J 6 bases; nucleotides not matched to a gene: 3. The CDR3 is 13 amino acids. Per the germline V gene, CDR1 is SGHNT and CDR2 is YYREEE (reference sequence). CDR3 in amino acids: CASSLFGRGEQYF. The CDR3 nucleotides are TGTGCCAGCAGCTTGTTCGGGAGGGGCGAGCAGTACTTC.

J is TRBJ1-4 and V is TRBV28, with 9 bases matching TRBD1. Per the germline V gene, CDR1 is MDHEN and CDR2 is SYDVKM. J gave up 7 bases and V 5 bases, and 8 bases lay outside the gene matches. This CDR3 is built from 15 residues. The CDR3 is CASSPNRGRGEKLFF. The DNA of the CDR3 is TGTGCCAGCAGTCCCAACAGGGGGCGGGGTGAAAAACTGTTTTTT.

This clone is a singleton in its sample. The chain joins TRBV15 to TRBJ2-1, with unresolved D. The CDR3 consists of 14 residues. V was pared by 0 bases and J by 5 bases, with 8 bases between. The V gene's germline CDR1 is LNHNV and CDR2 YYDKDF (reference sequence). CDR3 in amino acids: CATSREPRDNEQFF. Written as DNA, the CDR3 is TGTGCCACCAGCAGAGAGCCTAGAGACAATGAGCAGTTCTTC.

Details on this clone: Other DNA sequences in this specimen translate into the identical CDR3. The J gene is TRBJ2-7, the V gene TRBV11-2, with D unresolved. The CDR3 extends over 13 amino acids. Per germline, CDR1 SGHAT and CDR2 FQNNGV. The V end was cut by 1 base, the J end by 2 bases, with 6 bases between. CDR3 in DNA: TGTGCCAGCAGCTTAGGCGGAACCTACGAGCAGTACTTC. Encoded protein: CASSLGGTYEQYF.

The gene calls are TRBV19 and TRBJ2-7; D call uncertain. The V gene lost 7 bases and the J gene lost 1 base, with 11 bases spanning the gap. Per the germline V gene, CDR1 is LNHDA and CDR2 is SQIVND (reference sequence). The CDR3 has 13 residues. The CDR3 bases are TGTGCCAGTACAGCAGGTAGTTCCTACGAGCAGTACTTC. Protein product: CASTAGSSYEQYF. Full variable domain (missing parts from reference TRBV19 and TRBJ2-7): DGGITQSPKYLFRKEGQNVTLSCEQNLNHDAMYWYRQDPGQGLRLIYYSQIVNDFQKGDIAEGYSVSREKKESFPLTVTSAQKNPTAFYLCASTAGSSYEQYFGPGTRLTVT.

This CDR3 reads CASSQGAGRLAGRHGELFF. In nucleotides, the CDR3 is TGCGCCAGCAGCCAAGGAGCAGGGAGGCTAGCGGGACGGCACGGGGAGCTGTTTTTT. This chain uses TRBV4-1 with TRBJ2-2, with TRBD2 identical over 9 bases. CDR3 size: 19 residues. J lost 7 bases, V lost 1 base, and 16 bases had no gene match. The germline gives CDR1 MGHRA, CDR2 YSYEKL.

Note on this clone: At one boundary the junction diverges from the germline segment, which might be a read error. The V and J genes are TRBV28 and TRBJ2-6; D might be TRBD2 (7 bases). The CDR3 runs 16 residues. Germline V CDR1 and CDR2: MDHEN, SYDVKM. The CDR3 spells CASSLKGLRGANGLTF. The CDR3 coding sequence is TGTGCCAGCAGTTTAAAAGGCCTACGGGGGGCCAACGGCCTGACTTTC.

The chain joins TRBV29-1 to TRBJ2-3; possible D gene TRBD2, 6 bases. The V end was cut by 7 bases, the J end by 2 bases, with 13 bases between. CDR3 length: 13 residues. Germline CDR1 reads SQVTM; CDR2 reads ANQGSEA. In DNA form, the CDR3 reads TGCAGCGCTTCAGGGACTCTCACAGATACGCAGTATTTT. Its protein product is CSASGTLTDTQYF.

V usage is TRBV9 and J usage is TRBJ1-1; TRBD1 aligns across 9 bases. The length of the CDR3 is 14 residues. Germline-derived CDR1 and CDR2 are SGDLS and YYNGEE. The V gene end was trimmed by 4 bases and the J gene end by 1 base; junction bases not matched to a gene: 2. The CDR3 spells CASSPTGGNTEAFF. The CDR3 DNA reads TGTGCCAGCAGCCCGACAGGGGGGAACACTGAAGCTTTCTTT. Variable domain in full (rest from reference TRBV9 and TRBJ1-1): DSGVTQTPKHLITATGQRVTLRCSPRSGDLSVYWYQQSLDQGLQFLIQYYNGEERAKGNILERFSAQQFPDLHSELNLSSLELGDSALYFCASSPTGGNTEAFFGQGTRLTVV.

The V gene is TRBV5-1, the J gene TRBJ1-1, with D possibly matching TRBD1 (5 bases). The V gene lost 5 bases and the J gene lost 0 bases, with 11 bases spanning the gap. The CDR3 covers 14 residues. Germline-derived CDR1 and CDR2 are SGHRS and YFSETQ. CDR3 in DNA: TGCGCCAGCAGACCAGACAGCATGAACACTGAAGCTTTCTTT. Translated, it gives CASRPDSMNTEAFF.

This chain joins TRBV18 and TRBJ1-2; a possible D gene is TRBD1 (6 bases). This CDR3 has 15 residues. Deletions cut 2 bases from V and 7 bases from J, with 17 bases between. CDR1 KGHSH and CDR2 LQKENI come from the germline V gene. CDR3 bases: TGTGCCAGCTCACCATGGACCCCGACAGGCTCTGGCTACACCTTC. It translates to CASSPWTPTGSGYTF.

This clone has only a few counts. The same CDR3 arises from other DNA sequences in this sample as well. The chain joins TRBV7-9 to TRBJ2-1; 8 bases align to TRBD2. Trimming cost V 5 bases and J 0 bases; bases outside gene matches: 6. The CDR3 totals 16 residues. In germline, CDR1 is SEHNR, CDR2 FQNEAQ (reference sequence). CDR3 bases: TGTGCCAGCAGCCTCTCCCTAGCGGGCTCCTACAATGAGCAGTTCTTC. Translating it yields CASSLSLAGSYNEQFF.

On this clone: One junction end disagrees with the germline gene, perhaps due to a read error. The V call is TRBV7-9, the J call TRBJ1-2; D remains unclear. The CDR3 runs to 16 residues. Germline CDR1 reads SEHNR; CDR2 reads FQNEAQ (reference sequence). CDR3 protein: CSSSLGIGGQYYGYTF. The CDR3 DNA sequence: TGTTCCAGCAGCTTAGGAATTGGTGGCCAGTACTATGGCTACACCTTC.

This clone appeared a few times. The gene calls are TRBV11-2 and TRBJ1-3; 8 bases match TRBD1. Unmatched junction bases numbered 4, after V lost 8 bases and J lost 4 bases. Per the germline V gene, CDR1 is SGHAT and CDR2 is FQNNGV. The CDR3 loop spans 13 amino acids. Here the CDR3 reads CASRTGNGNTIYF. Written as DNA, the CDR3 is TGTGCCAGCCGGACAGGGAACGGAAACACCATATATTTT.

This clone was detected only a few times. The chain has TRBV9 and TRBJ1-2; 10 bases are shared with TRBD1. Losses at the gene ends were 3 bases for V and 6 bases for J; bases not matched to a gene: 11. CDR1 is SGDLS, CDR2 YYNGEE, per germline. CDR3 length: 16 residues. CDR3 nucleotide sequence: TGTGCCAGCAGCGAACGCGCCGGGACAGGGGAGGATGGCTACACCTTC. It encodes CASSERAGTGEDGYTF.

About this clone itself: At one end the junction does not follow the germline gene, possibly because of a read error. V is TRBV7-9 and J is TRBJ2-7; 9 nucleotides match TRBD1. This CDR3 is built from 19 residues. Germline CDR1 and CDR2: SEHNR and FQNEAQ (reference sequence). The CDR3 here is CSSSPAGTGRLGSSYEQYF. The CDR3 coding sequence is TGTTCCAGCAGCCCAGCCGGGACAGGGAGACTTGGTAGCTCCTACGAGCAGTACTTC.

The J gene is TRBJ2-1, the V gene TRBV4-1; 13 positions match TRBD2. There are 16 residues in the CDR3. The V and J ends lost 3 bases and 3 bases, in that order; junction bases with no gene match: 2. CDR1 is MGHRA, CDR2 YSYEKL, per germline. The CDR3 sequence is CASSQGTSGIYNEQFF. The CDR3 DNA reads TGCGCCAGCAGCCAGGGGACTAGCGGGATCTACAATGAGCAGTTCTTC.